These 27 T cell receptor beta chains were sequenced from one sample in a study of tissue T cells after allogeneic stem cell transplantation. Time point specified: mouse harvest day 14 after allogeneic transplant. Each mouse received 10^7 T-cell-depleted marrow cells plus 10^6 splenic CD5+ T cells by tail vein. The protocol was immunoSEQ multiplex PCR, while the TCRdb copy is restricted to in-frame clones and leaves out a portion. Of 3,000 or so clones in the sample, around 50% are singletons; the top ten hold around two fifths. Material: gut tissue. These receptors all come from a female BALB/c mouse given C57BL/6 T cells with graft-versus-host disease after an allogeneic hematopoietic cell transplant.

Details on this clone: Gene names follow the mouse nomenclature. The read falls 1 residue short of the CDR3 end, and the missing part is taken from the germline J gene. The chain joins TRBV26 to TRBJ2-4; no clear D gene. CDR3 length: 14 amino acids. The germline V gene has CDR1 KGHPV and CDR2 FQNQEV (reference sequence). The V gene lost 0 bases and the J gene lost 0 bases, with 4 bases spanning the gap. CDR3 DNA (partial): TGTGCCAGCAGTCTGTCAGGGAGTCAAAACACCTTGTAC. Its translation: CASSLSGSQNTLY. The CDR3 in full is CASSLSGSQNTLYF.

Points on this clone: The germline and genes are mouse ones. The read ends 1 residue early relative to the CDR3; the germline J gene fills the gap. V gene TRBV12-1 combines with J gene TRBJ2-3; D may be TRBD1 or TRBD2 (5 bases each). Trimming pared 4 bases from V and 0 bases from J, leaving 7 bases between. Germline V gene sequence: CDR1 SGHSN, CDR2 HYEKVE. The CDR3 extends over 13 amino acids. CDR3 DNA, as far as it was read: TGTGCCAGCTCCCGGGACAGTGCAGAAACGCTGTAT. Protein sequence: CASSRDSAETLY. The whole CDR3 protein reads CASSRDSAETLYF. The whole variable domain, remainder taken from reference TRBV12-1 and TRBJ2-3, is DSGVVQSPRHIIKEKGGRSVLTCIPISGHSNVVWYQQTLGKELKFLIQHYEKVERDKGFLPSRFSVQQFDDYHSEMNMSALELEDSAMYFCASSRDSAETLYFGSGTRLTVL.

In the case of this clone: The genes are named according to mouse. From the germline J gene comes the end of the CDR3, since the read stops 1 residue before it. The rearrangement joins TRBV3 to TRBJ2-2; 10 nucleotides line up with TRBD2. Trimming at V came to 5 bases and at J to 2 bases, leaving 2 bases not matched to a gene. This CDR3 has 15 residues. Germline CDR1 and CDR2: SNHLY and FYNGKV (reference sequence). CDR3 loop: CASSPGLGNTGQLYF. The part of the CDR3 DNA that was read is TGTGCCAGCAGCCCGGGACTGGGGAACACCGGGCAGCTCTAC. Full variable domain (missing parts from reference TRBV3 and TRBJ2-2): GPKVLQIPSHQIIDMGQMVTLNCDPVSNHLYFYWYKQILGQQMEFLVNFYNGKVMEKSKLFKDQFSVERPDGSYFTLKIQPTALEDSAVYFCASSPGLGNTGQLYFGEGSKLTVL.

About this clone itself: Gene names and germline match the mouse. The CDR3 is CASSADNNQAPLF. The covered CDR3 bases are TGTGCCAGCTCGGCGGATAACAACCAGGCTCCGCTT. The chain joins TRBV12-1 to TRBJ1-5; D not resolved. The read halts 1 residue ahead of the CDR3 end, with the missing end drawn from the germline J gene. The CDR3 is made up of 13 amino acids. V was shortened by 4 bases and J by 0 bases, with 6 bases between the two germline ends. CDR1 SGHSN and CDR2 HYEKVE come from the germline V gene.

A word on this clone: Each gene name is a mouse one. The CDR3 bases that were read are TGTGCCAGCGGTGATGGGGGTGCAGAAGTCTTC. Translating it yields CASGDGGAEVF. The complete CDR3 protein is CASGDGGAEVFF. The chain uses TRBV13-2 and TRBJ1-1; no reliable D call. The CDR3 extends 1 residue past the end of the read, so its final part is completed from the germline J gene. This CDR3 has 12 residues. The ends were cut back, 0 bases at V and 6 bases at J, with 6 bases in the middle. CDR1 and CDR2 (germline): NNHNN, SYGAGS (reference sequence).

Comments on this clone: Gene names denote mouse genes. The read terminates 1 residue ahead of where the CDR3 ends, so the germline J gene completes it. The J gene is TRBJ1-4, the V gene TRBV16; TRBD1 is a possible D gene (5 bases). The CDR3 sequence is 14 residues long. Trimming took off 1 base at V and 4 bases at J, with 7 bases between the two ends. CDR1 SGHSA and CDR2 FRNQAP come from the germline V gene. CDR3 sequence reads: CASSLGGVNERLFF. The part of the CDR3 DNA that was read is TGTGCAAGCAGCTTAGGAGGGGTCAACGAAAGATTATTT.

This clone was counted only a few times. Here the gene names and germline are mouse. The CDR3 goes on 1 residue after the read ends, and that part is filled in from the germline J gene. The chain uses TRBV29 and TRBJ2-7, with 9 bases identical to TRBD2. The germline CDR1 and CDR2 sequences are MSHET and SYDVDS. The CDR3 has 12 residues. V lost 6 bases and J lost 7; bases outside the gene matches: 4. CDR3 sequence reads: CASSPDWGEQYF. The sequenced part of the CDR3 DNA is TGTGCTAGCAGCCCCGACTGGGGGGAACAGTAC. Full variable domain (missing parts from reference TRBV29 and TRBJ2-7): DMKVTQMPRYLIKRMGENVLLECGQDMSHETMYWYRQDPGLGLQLIYISYDVDSNSEGDIPKGYRVSRKKREHFSLILDSAKTNQTSVYFCASSPDWGEQYFGPGTRLTVL.

A few counts support this clone. The genes and germline here are from mouse. The observed sequence ends 1 residue before the CDR3 terminus, with the missing tail filled in from the germline J gene. The chain joins TRBV3 to TRBJ2-7, with 7 bases fitting TRBD1. The CDR3 extends over 13 amino acids. V trimming: 5 bases; J trimming: 3 bases; junction bases outside the gene matches: 4. From germline, CDR1 is SNHLY and CDR2 FYNGKV (reference sequence). The CDR3 reads CASSARQGYEQYF. Partial CDR3 DNA: TGTGCCAGCAGCGCTCGACAGGGCTATGAACAGTAC.

Concerning this clone itself: Mouse names are used for the genes. The read ends 1 residue before the CDR3 terminus; that terminus is restored from the germline J gene. The genes are TRBV26 and TRBJ1-1, with 7 bases that match TRBD1. This CDR3 has 14 amino acids. Trimming took 2 bases from V and 3 from J; bases not matched to a gene: 3. CDR1 and CDR2 from the germline V gene are KGHPV and FQNQEV (reference sequence). The sequenced CDR3 bases are TGTGCCAGCAGTCTGGGTCAGGGGGACACAGAAGTCTTC. Amino acid sequence: CASSLGQGDTEVF. The full CDR3 reads CASSLGQGDTEVFF.

As for this clone: Mouse gene names apply. The read falls 1 residue short of the CDR3 end, and the missing part is taken from the germline J gene. The chain employs TRBV3 and TRBJ2-5, with TRBD2 identical over 12 bases. The CDR3 is 17 amino acids. With 5 bases clipped from V and 1 base from J, the junction kept 7 bases outside the gene matches. Germline values: CDR1 SNHLY, CDR2 FYNGKV (reference sequence). CDR3 in amino acids: CASSHRLGGRDQDTQYF. The sequenced CDR3 bases are TGTGCCAGCAGCCATCGACTGGGGGGGCGCGACCAAGACACCCAGTAC.

To note about this clone: The germline and genes are mouse ones. The read ends 1 residue early relative to the CDR3; the germline J gene fills the gap. The gene calls are TRBV26 and TRBJ1-1; 7 bases map to TRBD1. Germline assignment: CDR1 KGHPV and CDR2 FQNQEV (reference sequence). This CDR3 is 15 amino acids long. V trimming: 0 bases; J trimming: 3 bases; junction bases outside the gene matches: 4. The covered CDR3 bases are TGTGCCAGCAGTCTGTCCGCCAGGGGGGACACAGAAGTCTTC. It translates to CASSLSARGDTEVF. From start to end, the CDR3 is CASSLSARGDTEVFF.

To note about this clone: Mouse gene names apply. The read finishes 1 residue shy of the CDR3 end, and the germline J gene is used to complete it. The chain has TRBV26 and TRBJ1-1, with 7 bases lining up with TRBD1. The V and J ends lost 3 bases and 1 base, in that order; junction bases with no gene match: 2. Germline values: CDR1 KGHPV, CDR2 FQNQEV (reference sequence). The length of the CDR3 is 14 residues. CDR3 DNA, as far as it was read: TGTGCCAGCAGTCTTCACAGGGGAAACACAGAAGTCTTC. Encoded protein: CASSLHRGNTEVF. The whole CDR3 protein is CASSLHRGNTEVFF.

For this clone: The gene symbols are mouse symbols. Read coverage stops 1 residue before the CDR3 terminus; the germline J gene supplies the remainder. This chain uses TRBV29 with TRBJ2-1; D unresolved. Germline CDR1 reads MSHET; CDR2 reads SYDVDS. Trimming cost V 4 bases and J 7 bases, with 5 bases left between them. The CDR3 consists of 11 residues. The CDR3 loop is CASSSAAEQFF. The CDR3 DNA, read in part, is TGTGCTAGCAGTTCGGCCGCTGAGCAGTTC.

A remark on this clone: The genes and germline here are from mouse. Sequencing ends 1 residue short of the CDR3 end; the germline J gene provides the rest. The V gene is TRBV26, the J gene TRBJ2-2; no firm D call. The CDR3 consists of 14 residues. V lost 2 bases, J lost 1 base, and 5 bases lay in between. CDR1 is KGHPV and CDR2 is FQNQEV in the germline V gene (reference sequence). Incomplete CDR3 DNA: TGTGCCAGCAGTCTGCACAAAAACACCGGGCAGCTCTAC. Residues: CASSLHKNTGQLY. The full CDR3 sequence reads CASSLHKNTGQLYF.

A word on this clone: Gene names follow the mouse nomenclature. Read coverage stops 1 residue before the CDR3 terminus; the germline J gene supplies the remainder. The chain couples TRBV26 to TRBJ1-2, with D possibly being TRBD1 (5 bases). Per the germline V gene, CDR1 is KGHPV and CDR2 is FQNQEV (reference sequence). The CDR3 contains 13 residues. Trimming cost V 5 bases and J 0 bases, with 7 bases left between them. CDR3 sequence: CASSGQANSDYTF. The sequenced CDR3 bases are TGTGCCAGCAGTGGACAAGCAAACTCCGACTACACC.

A note on this clone: Mouse gene names apply. The CDR3 end is not reached by the read, which stops 1 residue before it; the germline J gene fills it in. This rearrangement joins TRBV31 to TRBJ2-5; 8 nucleotides align to TRBD1. The CDR3 runs to 14 residues. Germline-derived CDR1 and CDR2 are GKSSPN and SITVG. The J segment lost 6 bases and the V segment lost 0 bases, leaving 5 bases of the junction unmatched. Partial CDR3 DNA: TGTGCCTGGAGTCTAGGCAGGGGGCGTGACACCCAGTAC. Its protein product is CAWSLGRGRDTQY. In full, the CDR3 reads CAWSLGRGRDTQYF.

By its share, this clone is medium-sized. The listed genes are named as in mouse. Other DNA sequences in the sample encode the same CDR3. The CDR3 is CASSPGTGAYEQYF. Incomplete CDR3 DNA: TGTGCCAGCAGTCCCGGGACTGGGGCTTATGAACAGTAC. The chain links TRBV4 to TRBJ2-7; 10 positions agree with TRBD2. The read stops 1 residue short of the end of the CDR3; the missing end is completed from the germline J gene. Germline CDR1 reads LGHDT; CDR2 reads YNNKQL (reference sequence). The J segment lost 4 bases and the V segment lost 6 bases, leaving 6 bases of the junction unmatched. CDR3 length: 14 amino acids.

In the case of this clone: Each gene name is a mouse one. The read ends 1 residue shy of where the CDR3 ends; the end is completed using the germline J gene. The chain uses TRBV1 and TRBJ1-6; TRBD1 aligns across 10 bases. TRBJ1-6 is treated as an ORF (open reading frame) with a function not yet certain. The length of the CDR3 is 16 residues. Germline CDR1 NSQYPW, CDR2 LRSPGD (reference sequence). After removal of 4 bases from V and 4 bases from J, the junction contained 4 bases not matched to a gene. CDR3 protein: CTCSGRDRGYNSPLYF. Incomplete CDR3 DNA: TGCACCTGCAGTGGCCGGGACAGGGGTTATAATTCGCCCCTCTAC.

About this clone itself: All gene names here are mouse names. Read sequence stops 1 residue before the CDR3 end, and the germline J gene provides the missing end. J is TRBJ2-4 and V is TRBV3; 7 nucleotides align to TRBD2. This CDR3 region has 15 residues. Germline trimming cut 5 bases from V and 0 bases from J; bases unmatched to any gene: 5. Per germline, CDR1 SNHLY and CDR2 FYNGKV (reference sequence). The DNA read from the CDR3 is TGTGCCAGCAGCCCCCGGACTGGTAGTCAAAACACCTTGTAC. As protein: CASSPRTGSQNTLY. The entire CDR3 is CASSPRTGSQNTLYF.

This clone was counted once. All gene names here are mouse names. The sequenced fragment ends 1 residue before the CDR3 boundary, so the rest is inferred from the germline J gene. V and J are TRBV3 and TRBJ2-3; D ambiguous. V dropped 2 bases and J dropped 4 bases, with 7 bases sitting between them. Germline V CDR1 and CDR2: SNHLY, FYNGKV (reference sequence). The CDR3 extends over 13 amino acids. The CDR3 protein is CASSLLGSETLYF. The DNA read from the CDR3 is TGTGCCAGCAGCTTATTGGGTTCAGAAACGCTGTAT.

This clone has just one count. The genes and germline here are from mouse. With the read ending 1 residue before the CDR3 end, the germline J gene is used to fill in that end. The chain links TRBV3 to TRBJ1-3; possibly TRBD1 for D (6 bases). V lost 5 bases and J lost 0, with 8 bases in between. Per germline, CDR1 SNHLY and CDR2 FYNGKV (reference sequence). This CDR3 spans 14 amino acids. Incomplete CDR3 DNA: TGTGCCAGCAGCGACAGGAATTCTGGAAATACGCTCTAT. It codes for CASSDRNSGNTLY. The whole CDR3 protein is CASSDRNSGNTLYF.

On this clone: Gene names are the mouse ones. The CDR3 protein is CASSQDWGKNTLYF. The part of the CDR3 DNA that was read is TGTGCCAGCAGCCAAGACTGGGGTAAAAACACCTTGTAC. This chain connects TRBV5 to TRBJ2-4; TRBD2 might be the D (6 bases). From the germline J gene comes the end of the CDR3, since the read stops 1 residue before it. The CDR3 sequence is 14 residues long. V was clipped by 0 bases and J by 4 bases, with 8 bases between them. Germline CDR1 LGHNA, CDR2 YNLKQL (reference sequence).

On this clone: The germline and genes are mouse ones. The read gets to within 1 residue of the CDR3 end, and the germline J gene fills in the rest. The chain combines TRBV3 with TRBJ2-7; D is uncertain. Trimming took 1 base from V and 0 from J, leaving 7 bases between them. Germline loops: CDR1 SNHLY, CDR2 FYNGKV (reference sequence). The length of the CDR3 is 14 residues. CDR3 sequence: CASSLDSSSYEQYF. The sequenced CDR3 bases are TGTGCCAGCAGCTTAGACAGTAGCTCCTATGAACAGTAC. Together with reference TRBV3 and TRBJ2-7, the CDR3 gives the full variable domain: GPKVLQIPSHQIIDMGQMVTLNCDPVSNHLYFYWYKQILGQQMEFLVNFYNGKVMEKSKLFKDQFSVERPDGSYFTLKIQPTALEDSAVYFCASSLDSSSYEQYFGPGTRLTVL.

Concerning this clone: The gene names given are mouse names. The read terminates 1 residue before the CDR3 end, so the remaining end is supplied by the germline J gene. V and J are TRBV12-2 and TRBJ2-3; 13 bases align to TRBD2. V dropped 3 bases and J dropped 0; count of bases not matched to a gene: 8. CDR3 size: 18 residues. Germline CDR1 reads SGHLS; CDR2 reads HYDKME. CDR3 bases read: TGTGCCAGCTCTTCCGGGACTGGGGGGGGGAGGAGTGCAGAAACGCTGTAT. Translation: CASSSGTGGGRSAETLY. The whole CDR3 sequence reads CASSSGTGGGRSAETLYF. Filled out from reference TRBV12-2 and TRBJ2-3, the complete variable domain reads NSGVVQSPRYIIKGKGERSILKCIPISGHLSVAWYQQTQGQELKFFIQHYDKMERDKGNLPSRFSVQQFDDYHSEMNMSALELEDSAVYFCASSSGTGGGRSAETLYFGSGTRLTVL.

On this clone itself: Genes and germline are mouse. The read falls 1 residue short of the CDR3 end, and the missing part is taken from the germline J gene. The chain carries TRBV12-1 and TRBJ1-4; 11 bases match TRBD1. This CDR3 spans 14 amino acids. The J segment lost 5 bases and the V segment lost 4 bases, leaving 2 bases of the junction unmatched. From germline, CDR1 is SGHSN and CDR2 HYEKVE. Partial CDR3 DNA: TGTGCCAGCTCCCGGGACAGGGGGAACGAAAGATTATTT. Translation gives CASSRDRGNERLF. The full CDR3 is CASSRDRGNERLFF.

Concerning this clone itself: Gene names denote mouse genes. Read coverage stops 1 residue before the CDR3 terminus; the germline J gene supplies the remainder. The gene calls are TRBV4 and TRBJ1-1; 10 nucleotides line up with TRBD1. V shed 5 bases, J shed 3 bases, and the junction held 9 bases outside the gene matches. The CDR3 length is 16 residues. CDR1 LGHDT and CDR2 YNNKQL come from the germline V gene (reference sequence). CDR3 bases read: TGTGCCAGCAGCCCCCGGGACAGGGGTCGGCACACAGAAGTCTTC. This sequence encodes CASSPRDRGRHTEVF. In full, the CDR3 is CASSPRDRGRHTEVFF. Full variable domain (outside the CDR3, taken from reference TRBV4 and TRBJ1-1): ETAVFQTPNYHVTQVGNEVSFNCKQTLGHDTMYWYKQDSKKLLKIMFSYNNKQLIVNETVPRRFSPQSSDKAHLNLRIKSVEPEDSAVYLCASSPRDRGRHTEVFFGKGTRLTVV.

On this clone: Gene names are the mouse ones. Partial CDR3 DNA: TGTGCCAGCTCCCTCGGGACAGGGAGACAAGACACCCAGTAC. This translates into CASSLGTGRQDTQY. The CDR3, in full, reads CASSLGTGRQDTQYF. V is TRBV12-1 and J is TRBJ2-5; TRBD1 matches at 9 bases. From the germline J gene comes the end of the CDR3, since the read stops 1 residue before it. This CDR3 is built from 15 residues. With V trimmed by 4 bases and J by 3 bases, 7 bases remained unmatched. Germline assignment: CDR1 SGHSN and CDR2 HYEKVE.